This T cell receptor (beta chain) was captured in a study of T cells in Graves' hyperthyroidism and ophthalmopathy. Study overall: Peripheral blood was collected at initial diagnosis, before any treatment.

This clonotype was detected a few times. Amplification of TCR beta CDR3 regions was performed using RNA transcripts as template. The HTBI set primed first-round TCR CDR3 RT-PCR. TCRdb re-analysed the multiplex PCR reads in MiXCR, keeping a single row per CDR3 protein. The repertoire holds about 290,000 distinct CDR3 sequences, with approximately 18% as singletons. The sample consisted of blood. The TCR sequence derives from a man over 45 with Graves' ophthalmopathy.

The CDR3 coding sequence is TGCGCCAGCAGCCAGAGGACTAGCGGGAGCACCGGGGAGCTGTTTTTT. Protein: CASSQRTSGSTGELFF. V usage is TRBV4-1 and J usage is TRBJ2-2; 13 nucleotides line up with TRBD2. The length of the CDR3 is 16 residues. Unmatched junction bases numbered 2, after V lost 3 bases and J lost 4 bases. CDR1 and CDR2 (germline): MGHRA, YSYEKL.